This TCR beta chain was captured by sequencing in a study of metastatic and nonmetastatic thyroid tumors. Study summary: Malignant thyroid and benign thyroid patients provided blood and tumor or nodule tissue whose repertoires were compared. Notes on the study in general: It was reportedly found that TCR beta diversity was significantly higher in malignant thyroid tumors than in benign nodules, a difference seen in both blood and tumor samples.

As for this clone: The antigen is undetermined.

The germline gives CDR1 KGHSH, CDR2 LQKENI. This CDR3 region has 13 residues. V was cut by 2 bases and J by 5 bases, with 7 bases left in between. Every patient was untreated before thyroid surgery. Authors' data handling: CDR3 was compared across clinicopathological groups, and the resulting differences were used to build a distant-metastasis classifier for papillary thyroid cancer. TCRdb used MiXCR to call clones anew from the PCR reads. These V and J calls are TCRdb output, not the study's own analysis. The repertoire includes tens of thousands of clones, around 28% of them detected once, and about 18% sits in the top ten.

This rearrangement joins TRBV18 to TRBJ1-5; the D is unclear. The sample comprised blood. This TCR was recovered from a male donor with papillary thyroid cancer or a benign thyroid nodule (not recorded which). Some clones in this sample may be carry-over from other donors' samples. This CDR3 reads CASSPWGYQPQHF. The CDR3 DNA is TGTGCCAGCTCACCATGGGGTTATCAGCCCCAGCATTTT.